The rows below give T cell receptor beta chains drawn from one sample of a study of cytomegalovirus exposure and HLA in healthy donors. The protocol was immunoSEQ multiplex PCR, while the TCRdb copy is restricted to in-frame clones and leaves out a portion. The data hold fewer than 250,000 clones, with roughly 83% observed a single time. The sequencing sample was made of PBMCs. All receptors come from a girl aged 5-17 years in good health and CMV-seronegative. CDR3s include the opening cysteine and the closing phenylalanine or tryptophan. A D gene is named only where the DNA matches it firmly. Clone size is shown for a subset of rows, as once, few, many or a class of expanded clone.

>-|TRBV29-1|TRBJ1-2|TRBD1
TGCAGCGTTGAAGATTTTGGACAGGGGACCTATGGCTACACCTTC
CSVEDFGQGTYGYTF
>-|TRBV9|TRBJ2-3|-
TGTGCCAGCAGCATTCACACAGATACGCAGTATTTT
CASSIHTDTQYF
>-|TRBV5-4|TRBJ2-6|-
TGTGCCAGCAGCTTGTGGGGGCTTGGGGCCAACGTCCTGACTTTC
CASSLWGLGANVLTF
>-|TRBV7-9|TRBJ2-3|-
TGTGCCAGCAGCTTATCGTTAGATACGCAGTATTTT
CASSLSLDTQYF
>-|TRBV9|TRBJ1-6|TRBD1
TGTGCCAGCAGCGTAGGGGCCGGGACAGGACAAAATTCACCCCTCCACTTT
CASSVGAGTGQNSPLHF
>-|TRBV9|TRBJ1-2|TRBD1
TGTGCCAGCAGCTATCGGGACAGGGGAGGGGATGGCTACACCTTC
CASSYRDRGGDGYTF
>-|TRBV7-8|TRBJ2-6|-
TGTGCCAGCAGCTTCAGGGGAAGTGGGGCCAACGTCCTGACTTTC
CASSFRGSGANVLTF
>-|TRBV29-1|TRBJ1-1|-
TGCAGCGTTGATACGGCCCGGCGGGTAGGCTCTGAAGCTTTCTTT
CSVDTARRVGSEAFF
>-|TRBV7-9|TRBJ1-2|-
TGTGCCAGCAGCTCGACACGCGCCCCTTCAGGGATTCCTCGTGGCTACACCTTC
CASSSTRAPSGIPRGYTF
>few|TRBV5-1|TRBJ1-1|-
TGCGCCAGCAGCTCCGAGCAGAACACTGAAGCTTTCTTT
CASSSEQNTEAFF
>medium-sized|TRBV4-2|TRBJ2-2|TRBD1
TGTGCCAGCAGCCAAGGGACAGGGGACACCGGGGAGCTGTTTTTT
CASSQGTGDTGELFF
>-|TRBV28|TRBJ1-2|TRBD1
TGTGCCAGCAGTTTAATATTGGCAGGGGGCAAGAACTATGGCTACACCTTC
CASSLILAGGKNYGYTF
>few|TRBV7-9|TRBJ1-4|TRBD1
TGTGCCAGCAGCTTCTCAGGGGGGAATGAAAAACTGTTTTTT
CASSFSGGNEKLFF
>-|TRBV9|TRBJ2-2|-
TGTGCCAGCAGCGTAGTCAGGACGCGGGACACCGGGGAGCTGTTTTTT
CASSVVRTRDTGELFF
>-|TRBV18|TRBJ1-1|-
TGTGCCAGCTCGGAGTCCGGGGGGGCGCGAGTTAGCACTGAAGCTTTCTTT
CASSESGGARVSTEAFF
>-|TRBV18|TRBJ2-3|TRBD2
TGTGCCAGCTCACCAGAAGTAGCGGGGAGCACAGATACGCAGTATTTT
CASSPEVAGSTDTQYF
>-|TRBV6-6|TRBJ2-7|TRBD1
TGTGCCAGCAGTTACCAAACGGACAGGGTTCCCTACGAGCAGTACTTC
CASSYQTDRVPYEQYF
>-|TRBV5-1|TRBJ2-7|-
TGCGCCAGCAGCTGGGGCCTAGCCTACGAGCAGTACTTC
CASSWGLAYEQYF
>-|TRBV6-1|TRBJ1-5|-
TGTGCCAGCAGTCCGCAGGGTGCTCAGCCCCAGCATTTT
CASSPQGAQPQHF
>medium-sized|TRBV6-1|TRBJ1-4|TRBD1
TGTGCCAGCAGTGAAGAAGGGCAGGGGGCTGAAAAACTGTTTTTT
CASSEEGQGAEKLFF
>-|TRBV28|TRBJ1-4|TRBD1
TGTGCCAGCAGTCCCGGGACAGGGGTAGGTGCTGAAAAACTGTTTTTT
CASSPGTGVGAEKLFF
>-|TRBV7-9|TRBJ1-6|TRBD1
TGTGCCAGCAGCTTTGGACAGGGCCCAAATTCACCCCTCCACTTT
CASSFGQGPNSPLHF
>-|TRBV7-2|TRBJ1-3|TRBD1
TGTGCCAGCAGCCCGAGCGGAACAGGGGGGGATGGAAACACCATATATTTT
CASSPSGTGGDGNTIYF
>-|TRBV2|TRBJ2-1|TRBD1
TGTGCCAGCAGAACGGACAGGGGGACCTACAATGAGCAGTTCTTC
CASRTDRGTYNEQFF
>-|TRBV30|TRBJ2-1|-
TGTGCCTGGAGCCGGGACTACAATGAGCAGTTCTTC
CAWSRDYNEQFF
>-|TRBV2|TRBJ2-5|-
TGTGCCAGCAGCCGCCAAGAGACCCAGTACTTC
CASSRQETQYF
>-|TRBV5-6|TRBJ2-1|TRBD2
TGTGCCAGCAGACTAAGCGGGGGGGCGCACAATGAGCAGTTCTTC
CASRLSGGAHNEQFF
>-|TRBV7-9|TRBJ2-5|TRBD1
TGTGCCAGCAGTTTTACAGGGGAAGAGACCCAGTACTTC
CASSFTGEETQYF
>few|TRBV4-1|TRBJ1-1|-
TGCGCCAGCAGCCAAGAAGGACTGTCCACTGAAGCTTTCTTT
CASSQEGLSTEAFF
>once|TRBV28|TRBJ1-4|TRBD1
TGTGCCAGCAGCTCCCACGGGGCAGGGGGAAAGACTAATGAAAAACTGTTTTTT
CASSSHGAGGKTNEKLFF
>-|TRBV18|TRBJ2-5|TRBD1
TGTGCCAGCTCACCGCCGACAGGGTCGCGTATGACCCAGTACTTC
CASSPPTGSRMTQYF
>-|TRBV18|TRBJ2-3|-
TGTGCCAGCTCACCGTCTAGGGGGGATACGCAGTATTTT
CASSPSRGDTQYF
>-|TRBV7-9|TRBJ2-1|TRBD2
TGTGCCAGCAGCTTAGTGTCACTAGCGACTTCTGGGGACAATGAGCAGTTCTTC
CASSLVSLATSGDNEQFF
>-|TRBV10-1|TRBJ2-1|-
TGCGCCAGCAGTGAGTCGTTAGGGGCCAATGAGCAGTTCTTC
CASSESLGANEQFF
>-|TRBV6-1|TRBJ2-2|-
TGTGCCAGCAGGGGAGGGGGGACCGGGGAGCTGTTTTTT
CASRGGGTGELFF
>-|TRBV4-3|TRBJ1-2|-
TGCGCCAGCAGCCAAGACGAGACATCTAACTATGGCTACACCTTC
CASSQDETSNYGYTF
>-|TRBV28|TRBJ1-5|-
TGTGCCAGCAGTGACACAGGGAAAGGGGGCAATCAGCCCCAGCATTTT
CASSDTGKGGNQPQHF
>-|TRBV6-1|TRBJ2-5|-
TGTGCCAGCATTTTCCCGGGGGGCTTACAAGAGACCCAGTACTTC
CASIFPGGLQETQYF
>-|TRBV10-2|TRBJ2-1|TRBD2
TGCGCCAGCAGTGAGGGGGGGACTAGCGGGGGCAATGAGCAGTTCTTC
CASSEGGTSGGNEQFF
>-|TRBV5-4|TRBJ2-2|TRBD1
TGTGCCAGCAGCCCGCGGACAGGGGACCTTACCGGGGAGCTGTTTTTT
CASSPRTGDLTGELFF
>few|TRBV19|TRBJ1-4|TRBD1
TGTGCCAGTAGTGTCGACAGGGACGAAAAACTGTTTTTT
CASSVDRDEKLFF
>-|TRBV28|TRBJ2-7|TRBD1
TGTGCCAGCAGTTCGGGGACAGGGGTCTCCTACGAGCAGTACTTC
CASSSGTGVSYEQYF
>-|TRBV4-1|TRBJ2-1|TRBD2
TGCGCCAGCAGCCAAGCGACTGGGACTAGCAAATCACCGGGGGATGAGCAGTTCTTC
CASSQATGTSKSPGDEQFF
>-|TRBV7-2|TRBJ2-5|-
TGTGCCAGCAGCCCCCCACCGCAGATGGAGACCCAGTACTTC
CASSPPPQMETQYF